These T cell receptor beta chains were read from a single sample in a study of control samples from healthy donors and cancer patients. Clones were read by immunoSEQ multiplex PCR, and TCRdb kept only the in-frame ones, dropping some. The table records approximately 88,000 clones, about 89% of them present only once. The specimen was blood. Receptor source: a woman younger than 45 in good health. CDR3s include the opening cysteine and the closing phenylalanine or tryptophan. The order of the fields is J gene, V gene, CDR3 length, CDR3 protein.

TRBJ1-2,TRBV30,15,CAWSPLGPPNYGYTF
TRBJ1-3,TRBV18,15,CASSPAWQGSYTIYF
TRBJ1-2,TRBV6-5,15,CASSLQGAANYGYTF
TRBJ1-4,TRBV7-9,16,CASSLARQNLNEKLFF
TRBJ1-6,TRBV5-5,15,CASSLDRVGSSPLHF
TRBJ2-1,TRBV28,12,CASRTYLDEQFF
TRBJ2-3,TRBV19,19,CASSIRSSGGARGTDTQYF
TRBJ1-6,TRBV3-1/TRBV3-2,14,CASSPGTVNSPLHF
TRBJ1-6,TRBV7-9,14,CASSLGGPRSPLHF
TRBJ2-1,TRBV27,19,CASSVNRDGIPSSYNEQFF
TRBJ2-5,TRBV5-1,17,CASSLGSGRTDKETQYF
TRBJ1-1,TRBV7-2,15,CASRPQSGSNTEAFF
TRBJ2-1,TRBV5-5,15,CASSLGLAGSGEQFF
TRBJ1-4,TRBV28,15,CASSLGTGPSEGLFF
TRBJ1-2,TRBV24-1,12,CATSDRFGGYTF
TRBJ2-1,TRBV7-7,15,CASSLGAGTNNEQFF
TRBJ1-2,TRBV14,14,CASSQDRGGSGYTF
TRBJ1-6,TRBV6-1,15,CASSELRQANSPLHF
TRBJ2-7,TRBV6-5,15,CASRPAVGGSYEQYF
TRBJ1-1,TRBV7-9,14,CASSPGTGGFAAFF
TRBJ2-1,TRBV2,10,CASDGGEQFF
TRBJ2-7,TRBV29-1,13,CSVGEDRVYEQYF
TRBJ2-1,TRBV5-1,15,CASSSGQGPGNEQFF
TRBJ2-1,TRBV5-1,14,CASSLVGGVHEQFF
TRBJ1-3,TRBV5-5,16,CASSLEHSISGNTIYF
TRBJ1-3,TRBV2,18,CASSQGQGAPLDGNTIYF
TRBJ1-1,TRBV3-1/TRBV3-2,16,CASSPYGEVVNTEAFF
TRBJ2-3,TRBV12-5,15,CASGLQGGSTDTQYF
TRBJ2-1,TRBV11-3,16,CASSGQTGGSLDEQFF
TRBJ1-1,TRBV6-5,15,CASSYFGTVNTEAFF
TRBJ1-1,TRBV15,15,CATSGPGQGGTEAFF
TRBJ1-1,TRBV14,13,CASSQDLGAVAFF
TRBJ2-7,TRBV27,15,CASSLVGLANYEQYF
TRBJ1-1,TRBV27,15,CASSLDRDPNTEAFF
TRBJ2-2,TRBV3-1/TRBV3-2,17,CASSPPGTGGNTGELFF
TRBJ1-2,TRBV11-2,15,CASSLDNIGVYGYTF
TRBJ2-7,TRBV3-1/TRBV3-2,14,CASSQVGGLQEQYF
TRBJ1-1,TRBV27,15,CASSPSTGGIAEAFF
TRBJ1-1,TRBV30,11,CAQKGNTEAFF
TRBJ2-7,TRBV27,14,CASSRQGRSYEQYF
TRBJ1-4,TRBV4-2,16,CASSQGTGGGTEKLFF
TRBJ2-4,TRBV11-3,17,CASRIPWGKIAKNIQYF
TRBJ1-6,TRBV30,14,CAWSVRQGRSPLHF
TRBJ2-5,TRBV7-9,15,CASSFLSGVGETQYF
TRBJ2-4,TRBV2,16,CASSLRTGLAKNIQYF
TRBJ1-5,TRBV5-6,16,CASSTDRGRGNQPQHF
TRBJ1-5,TRBV2,14,CASRDREPSQPQHF
TRBJ2-2,TRBV3-1/TRBV3-2,14,CASSPTHGAGELFF
TRBJ2-2,TRBV7-9,16,CASSLSQGFFTGELFF
TRBJ1-1,TRBV14,14,CASSQGQARNKAFF
TRBJ2-5,TRBV28,12,CASGGGSETQYF
TRBJ2-3,TRBV30,13,CAWSGGLADTQYF
TRBJ1-2,TRBV29-1,14,CSVEGAGFNYGYTF
TRBJ1-4,TRBV9,14,CASSVGLGDEKLFF
TRBJ1-4,TRBV6-5,15,CASAGGTGGNEKLFF